This T cell receptor (beta chain) was sequenced in a study of blood T cells in healthy people across ages. This clonotype was seen at least ten times. Its specificity is unknown. This CDR3 has 15 amino acids. Trimming removed 10 bases at V and 2 bases at J, with 18 bases between. General study points: Among long-lived donors, naive CD4+ cells were more numerous and diversity higher than in aged donors.

Investigators took 8 to 10 milliliters of peripheral blood from every donor. Using a J-beta primer mix together with a sample-barcoded 5' primer, a second PCR was run for about 7 to 12 cycles. TCRdb fed the 5' RACE reads into MiXCR, producing one record per CDR3 protein. The data contain about 640,000 distinct CDR3 sequences, about 53% of them singletons. Sequencing used blood. This chain joins TRBV12-3 or TRBV12-4 and TRBJ2-1; possibly TRBD2 for D (6 bases). The sequence derives from a man aged 55 to 70 in good health. CDR3 loop: CAMAPVADTYNEQFF. CDR3 DNA sequence: TGTGCCATGGCGCCCGTAGCGGATACCTACAATGAGCAGTTCTTC.